A selection of T cell receptor beta chains follows, all from one sample in a study of T cell changes during pregnancy in multiple sclerosis. Measured with immunoSEQ multiplex PCR; TCRdb has only the in-frame clones, and not every one. The table shows 45,000 or so clones, with more than 85% occurring only once. The specimen was CD8+ T cells from peripheral blood mononuclear cells, collected after pregnancy. All receptors come from a female donor with multiple sclerosis, enrolled in a pregnancy study. The CDR3 runs from the conserved cysteine through the conserved F or W. A D gene is named only where the DNA matches it firmly. Where a row states a size, it is once, few, many or the class of an expanded clone; other rows omit it.

j_call d_call clone_size v_call cdr3_nt cdr3_aa
TRBJ2-1 - - TRBV4-3 - CASSQSLLWTRPTQDEQFF
TRBJ2-3 TRBD2 - TRBV5-6 TGTGCCAGCAGCTTGGGACTAGCGGGGGGGCCCGCAGATACGCAGTATTTT CASSLGLAGGPADTQYF
TRBJ2-5 - - TRBV7-2 TGTGCCAGCGCGGAGCAGGGCCAAGAGACCCAGTACTTC CASAEQGQETQYF
TRBJ2-7 TRBD2 - TRBV11-2 TGTGCCAGCAGCTCTCATCCCAGCGGGAAAGCCTACGAGCAGTACTTC CASSSHPSGKAYEQYF
TRBJ2-3 TRBD2 - TRBV15 TGTGCCACCAGCAGAGATTTTCCCAGGACTAGCGGGAGGACAGATACGCAGTATTTT CATSRDFPRTSGRTDTQYF
TRBJ1-2 - - TRBV15 TGTGCCACCAGCAGAGATTATAGCGATCTCACCTTC CATSRDYSDLTF
TRBJ1-1 - - TRBV4-3 TGCGCCAGCAGCCAAGATCATCGCGGGCCGAACACTGAAGCTTTCTTT CASSQDHRGPNTEAFF
TRBJ1-5 TRBD1 - TRBV4-2 TGTGCCAGCAGCCAAGATTCTCCGAGGTGGACAGGGTTAAATTTT CASSQDSPRWTGLNF
TRBJ2-5 - - TRBV29-1 TGCAGCGTTGTTTTCCTAGTGTGGGAGACCCAGTACTTC CSVVFLVWETQYF
TRBJ2-3 TRBD2 - TRBV18 TGTGCCAGCTCACCACCGGGACTAGCGGGACGCAGCACAGATACGCAGTATTTT CASSPPGLAGRSTDTQYF
TRBJ2-3 TRBD1 - TRBV12-5 TGTGCTAGTGGTTTGGTACTAGGCAGGGGGCGCACAGATACGCAGTATTTT CASGLVLGRGRTDTQYF
TRBJ2-1 TRBD1 - TRBV29-1 TGCAGCGTTCGTACCCCGGGACAGGGGGCGCCTCATGAGCAGTTCTTC CSVRTPGQGAPHEQFF
TRBJ2-2 - - TRBV5-5 TGTGCCAGCAGAGGACAGTACACCGGGGAGCTGTTTTTT CASRGQYTGELFF
TRBJ2-7 TRBD1 - TRBV19 TGTGCCAGTAGTGTCGACAGGGGGATATGGTCCTACGAGCAGTACTTC CASSVDRGIWSYEQYF
TRBJ2-1 TRBD1 - TRBV27 TGTGCCAGCAGTTTGGGGACAGGGGTCGTCTACAATGAGCAGTTCTTC CASSLGTGVVYNEQFF
TRBJ2-1 TRBD1 - TRBV19 TGTGCCAGTAGTATCCCCCGGGACAGGGGGCTCGGGTCCTACAATGAGCAGTTCTTC CASSIPRDRGLGSYNEQFF
TRBJ1-2 TRBD1 - TRBV11-2 TGTGCCAGCAGCTTCGCCGGGGACAGATTCCCCTATGGCTACACCTTC CASSFAGDRFPYGYTF
TRBJ1-1 - once TRBV9 TGTGCCAGCAGCGTAATGACGGGTTTGAACACTGAAGCTTTCTTT CASSVMTGLNTEAFF
TRBJ1-3 - - TRBV10-2 TGCGCCAGCAGTGGGGCTAGACAGGACCTCTCTGGAAACACCATATATTTT CASSGARQDLSGNTIYF
TRBJ1-4 TRBD1 - TRBV7-9 TGTGCCAGCAGTCCGACAGGGGCAGAACTGTTTTTT CASSPTGAELFF
TRBJ2-2 - few TRBV6-5 TGTGCCAGCAGTTACTCTAGCCACACCGGGGAGCTGTTTTTT CASSYSSHTGELFF
TRBJ2-6 - - TRBV6-1 TGTGCCAGCAGTGAATACACCAGCTCTGGGGCCAACGTCCTGACTTTC CASSEYTSSGANVLTF
TRBJ1-2 TRBD1 few TRBV18 TGTGCCAGCTCACCACCAGGACAGGGGGCTAACTATGGCTACACCTTC CASSPPGQGANYGYTF
TRBJ2-5 TRBD1 once TRBV7-3 TGTGCCAGCAGCTATGCAGGGGGATTCCAAGAGACCCAGTACTTC CASSYAGGFQETQYF
TRBJ2-2 - - TRBV5-1 TGCGCCAGCAGCGAATACTCCGGGACCGGGGAGCTGTTTTTT CASSEYSGTGELFF
TRBJ1-3 TRBD1 - TRBV7-9 TGTGCCAGCAGCCCAGGGACAGGGCCTGGAAACACCATATATTTT CASSPGTGPGNTIYF
TRBJ1-2 TRBD1 - TRBV5-8 TGTGCCAGCAGCTTGGTCTCTCGCGGACAGGGGACCTATGGCTACACCTTC CASSLVSRGQGTYGYTF
TRBJ1-1 TRBD1 - TRBV10-1 TGCGCCAGCGACCCCGGGACAGGGGAAAAAGCTTTCTTT CASDPGTGEKAFF
TRBJ2-1 TRBD2 - TRBV9 TGTGCCAGCAGCGTAGTCCGTTCTGGCGGGGGGGCTGACTACAATGAGCAGTTCTTC CASSVVRSGGGADYNEQFF
TRBJ2-2 - - TRBV11-2 TGTGCCAGCAGCTCCCACGGACAGAAGCGAGGCGGGGAGCTGTTTTTT CASSSHGQKRGGELFF
TRBJ2-7 - once TRBV5-4 TGTGCCAGCAGCTTGGATAGTCAGGGTCTTTACGAGCAGTACTTC CASSLDSQGLYEQYF
TRBJ1-6 - - TRBV6-5 TGTGCCAGCAGGAGTACAGGTTCACCCCTCCACTTT CASRSTGSPLHF
TRBJ1-5 TRBD1 - TRBV27 TGTGCCAGCCGTTTTAAGGGGGCCGGTCAGCCCCAGCATTTT CASRFKGAGQPQHF
TRBJ2-1 TRBD1 few TRBV5-4 TGTGCCAGCAGCTTAGATTTGGGACAGGGGGCCTACAATGAGCAGTTCTTC CASSLDLGQGAYNEQFF
TRBJ2-4 TRBD1 - TRBV6-5 TGTGCCAGCAGTTACTCGAGTACAAGGGACAGACAGTACTTC CASSYSSTRDRQYF
TRBJ2-3 - - TRBV9 TGTGCCAGCAGCGTAGGTCAAGATACGCAGTATTTT CASSVGQDTQYF
TRBJ1-1 TRBD1 - TRBV5-6 TGTGCCAGCAGCTTTTTCAGGGGGAGAGGGACTGAAGCTTTCTTT CASSFFRGRGTEAFF
TRBJ1-2 - - TRBV29-1 TGCAGCGTTGCCAGGGGATATGGCTACACCTTC CSVARGYGYTF
TRBJ2-7 - - TRBV5-1 TGCGCCAGCAGCTTGACAGGGATCTACGAGCAGTACTTC CASSLTGIYEQYF
TRBJ2-1 TRBD1 - TRBV27 TGTGCCAGCAGTTTTGGTTGGACAGGGGGTAAATACGATGAGCAGTTCTTC CASSFGWTGGKYDEQFF
TRBJ2-1 TRBD2 - TRBV11-3 TGTGCCAGCAGCTCTTCCTCTATAGCGGGGGTAGGGAATGAGCAGTTCTTC CASSSSSIAGVGNEQFF
TRBJ2-7 TRBD2 - TRBV18 TGTGCCACCTCCCTCGGGGGGATTGGGTACGAGCAGTACTTC CATSLGGIGYEQYF
TRBJ2-7 - - TRBV19 TGTGCCAGTAGTATGACTGCAGGGCCCTACGAGCAGTACTTC CASSMTAGPYEQYF
TRBJ1-2 - - TRBV29-1 TGCAGCGTGGGGGGGAACTATGGCTACACCTTC CSVGGNYGYTF